The clone carrying this T cell receptor (beta chain) has a count of ten or more. Its antigen is unknown. The data belong to a study of T-cell reconstitution after alpha-beta-depleted transplantation in children. Unique molecular identifiers were incorporated during preparation of the TCRbeta library. Each CDR3 protein gets one entry after TCRdb re-called the PCR reads with MiXCR. The sample consists of 900,000 or so distinct CDR3 sequences, roughly 16% of them appearing once. The CDR3 contains 15 residues. Germline assignment: CDR1 MNHNS and CDR2 SASEGT. V was trimmed by 10 bases and J by 6 bases, leaving 21 bases between them. Study-level findings and limits: T cells produced anew were the main source of T-cell counts and diversity one year after transplant.

The chain uses TRBV6-1 and TRBJ1-4; D may be TRBD1 (6 bases). The sequence came from a male patient younger than 18 who had a stem cell transplant for acute lymphoblastic leukemia, so the T cells may come from the graft donor. Sequences were derived from PBMCs, mostly from graft donor cells, sampled 360 days after TCRalphabeta/CD19-depleted stem cell transplant. The CDR3 protein is CATRDPGGADEKLFF. CDR3 DNA sequence: TGTGCCACCCGGGATCCCGGGGGGGCAGATGAAAAACTGTTTTTT.